These 9 T cell receptor beta chains originate from one sample sequenced in a study of Tregs in tolerant kidney transplant recipients. Generated by immunoSEQ multiplex PCR, the TCRdb table keeps only in-frame clones and is missing some. The sample has just under 65,000 clones; 98% are singletons. The sample in question was Tregs from blood, obtained before the transplant. The receptors were gathered from a human donor who received a combined kidney and bone marrow transplant.

V gene TRBV7-2 combines with J gene TRBJ2-1; TRBD1 might be the D (5 bases). With 8 bases removed from V and 2 bases from J, the gap between germline ends came to 13 bases. The CDR3 has 14 residues. Germline V gene lookup returns CDR1 SGHTA and CDR2 FQGNSA. CDR3 sequence: CASGVWGPYNEQFF. In DNA form, the CDR3 reads TGTGCCAGCGGCGTTTGGGGCCCCTACAATGAGCAGTTCTTC.

The CDR3: CASQRQGLTGELFF. In nucleotides, the CDR3 is TGCGCCAGCCAACGACAGGGACTCACCGGGGAGCTGTTTTTT. This chain joins TRBV5-1 and TRBJ2-2; tentative D call: TRBD1 (7 bases). V shed 7 bases and J shed 4 bases, with 14 bases lying between them. In germline, CDR1 is SGHRS, CDR2 YFSETQ. The CDR3 runs 14 residues. Complete variable domain (other parts from reference TRBV5-1 and TRBJ2-2): KAGVTQTPRYLIKTRGQQVTLSCSPISGHRSVSWYQQTPGQGLQFLFEYFSETQRNKGNFPGRFSGRQFSNSRSEMNVSTLELGDSALYLCASQRQGLTGELFFGEGSRLTVL.

The rearrangement uses TRBV19 and TRBJ2-2; D possibly corresponds to TRBD1 (5 bases). The CDR3 spans 13 residues. Trimming left V 3 bases short and J 9 bases short, with 11 bases between. Per germline, CDR1 LNHDA and CDR2 SQIVND (reference sequence). CDR3 loop: CASSIGRVRELFF. The DNA for the CDR3 is TGTGCCAGTAGTATCGGCAGGGTCCGGGAGCTGTTTTTT.

The rearrangement joins TRBV5-1 to TRBJ2-5; D unresolved. CDR1 is SGHRS and CDR2 is YFSETQ in the germline V gene. Trimming cost V 0 bases and J 4 bases, with 10 bases left between them. CDR3 size: 14 residues. CDR3 sequence: CASSLARSRETQYF. The CDR3 DNA sequence: TGCGCCAGCAGCTTGGCCCGGAGTAGAGAGACCCAGTACTTC. Using reference TRBV5-1 and TRBJ2-5 for the parts outside the CDR3, the full variable domain is KAGVTQTPRYLIKTRGQQVTLSCSPISGHRSVSWYQQTPGQGLQFLFEYFSETQRNKGNFPGRFSGRQFSNSRSEMNVSTLELGDSALYLCASSLARSRETQYFGPGTRLLVL.

The rearrangement joins TRBV7-2 to TRBJ2-3, with 12 bases that match TRBD2. V was clipped by 1 base and J by 6 bases; unmatched bases: 8. The CDR3 is 17 residues long. The germline V gene encodes CDR1 SGHTA and CDR2 FQGNSA. CDR3 loop: CASSLVLAGGPRDTQYF. As DNA, the CDR3 is TGTGCCAGCAGCTTAGTACTAGCGGGGGGCCCCAGGGATACGCAGTATTTT. Based on the CDR3 plus reference TRBV7-2 and TRBJ2-3, the full variable domain is GAGVSQSPSNKVTEKGKDVELRCDPISGHTALYWYRQSLGQGLEFLIYFQGNSAPDKSGLPSDRFSAERTGGSVSTLTIQRTQQEDSAVYLCASSLVLAGGPRDTQYFGPGTRLTVL.

The rearrangement uses TRBV4-3 and TRBJ2-1, with 8 positions matching TRBD1. CDR1 and CDR2 from the germline V gene are LGHNA and YSLEER. Trimming at V came to 3 bases and at J to 4 bases, leaving 5 bases not matched to a gene. This CDR3 has 15 amino acids. In nucleotides, the CDR3 is TGCGCCAGCAGCCAGACAACAGGGGGGTACAATGAGCAGTTCTTC. Amino acids: CASSQTTGGYNEQFF.

For the CDR3, the DNA is TGTGCCAGCACTGTGGGGGAGGCTTTGAACAATCAGCCCCAGCATTTT. This codes for CASTVGEALNNQPQHF. This chain links TRBV25-1 with TRBJ1-5, with a tentative D call TRBD1 (5 bases). Trimming took 7 bases from V and 3 from J, leaving 19 bases between them. Germline-derived CDR1 and CDR2 are MGHDK and SYGVNS. The CDR3 runs to 16 residues. The variable domain in full, with the rest retrieved from reference TRBV25-1 and TRBJ1-5, is EADIYQTPRYLVIGTGKKITLECSQTMGHDKMYWYQQDPGMELHLIHYSYGVNSTEKGDLSSESTVSRIRTEHFPLTLESARPSHTSQYLCASTVGEALNNQPQHFGDGTRLSIL.

This clone was picked up one time. The missing conserved phenylalanine or tryptophan at the end of this CDR3 makes a read error likely. The chain uses TRBV5-4 and TRBJ1-6; TRBD1 matches 8 bases. The CDR3 sequence is 13 residues long. Germline V gives CDR1 SGHNT, CDR2 YYREEE (reference sequence). Unmatched junction bases numbered 0, after V lost 1 base and J lost 9 bases. CDR3 in amino acids: CASSLTGGSPLHL. The CDR3, as DNA: TGTGCCAGCAGCTTGACAGGGGGTTCACCCCTCCACCTT.

The V call is TRBV19, the J call TRBJ1-5; 9 bases fit TRBD1. The CDR3 has 16 amino acids. Germline CDR1 and CDR2: LNHDA and SQIVND (reference sequence). V was clipped by 5 bases and J by 0 bases; unmatched bases: 5. The chain's CDR3 is CASSSGTGYSNQPQHF. The CDR3 nucleotides read TGTGCCAGTAGTTCCGGGACAGGGTATAGCAATCAGCCCCAGCATTTT.